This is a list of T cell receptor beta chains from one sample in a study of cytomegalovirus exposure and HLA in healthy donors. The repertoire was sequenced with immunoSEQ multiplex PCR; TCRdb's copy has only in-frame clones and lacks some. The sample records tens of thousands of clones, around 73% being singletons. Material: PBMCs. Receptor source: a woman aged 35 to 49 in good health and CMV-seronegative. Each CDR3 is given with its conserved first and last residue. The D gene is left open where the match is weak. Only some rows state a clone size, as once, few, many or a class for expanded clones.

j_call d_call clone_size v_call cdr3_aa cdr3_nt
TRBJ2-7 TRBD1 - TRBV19 CASSIGTGFYEQYF TGTGCCAGTAGTATCGGGACAGGCTTCTACGAGCAGTACTTC
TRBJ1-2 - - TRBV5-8 CASSLARRTFYGYTF TGTGCCAGCAGCTTGGCCAGGCGAACTTTCTATGGCTACACCTTC
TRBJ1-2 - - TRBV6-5 CASSHNRANYGYTF TGTGCCAGCAGCCATAACAGGGCCAACTATGGCTACACCTTC
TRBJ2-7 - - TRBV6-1 CASRLQGAGDEQYF TGTGCCAGCAGACTTCAGGGGGCGGGGGACGAGCAGTACTTC
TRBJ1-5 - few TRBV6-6 CASSYLKGLNQPQHF TGTGCCAGCAGTTATTTGAAGGGGCTTAATCAGCCCCAGCATTTT
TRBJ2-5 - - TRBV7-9 CASSPTGFQETQYF TGTGCCAGCAGCCCCACAGGGTTCCAAGAGACCCAGTACTTC
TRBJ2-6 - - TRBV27 CASRGGTPPPGANVLTF TGTGCCAGCAGAGGAGGGACGCCACCCCCTGGGGCCAACGTCCTGACTTTC
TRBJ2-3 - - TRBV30 CAWSPGTLGDTQYF TGTGCCTGGAGTCCGGGAACGCTAGGAGATACGCAGTATTTT
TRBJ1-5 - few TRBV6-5 CASRPVPSNQPQHF TGTGCCAGCAGACCGGTCCCAAGCAATCAGCCCCAGCATTTT
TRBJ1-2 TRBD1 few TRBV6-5 CASSSDREWYYGYTF TGTGCCAGCAGTTCAGACAGGGAGTGGTACTATGGCTACACCTTC
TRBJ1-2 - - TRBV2 CASSFREGGYTF TGTGCCAGCAGTTTTAGGGAGGGTGGCTACACCTTC
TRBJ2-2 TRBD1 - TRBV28 CASSLGGQGTGELFF TGTGCCAGCAGTTTAGGAGGACAGGGAACCGGGGAGCTGTTTTTT
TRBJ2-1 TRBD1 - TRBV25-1 CASSLKGAKGEQFF TGTGCCAGCAGCCTCAAGGGGGCCAAGGGTGAGCAGTTCTTC
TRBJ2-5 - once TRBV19 CASSRSQETQYF TGTGCCAGTAGTAGGAGCCAAGAGACCCAGTACTTC
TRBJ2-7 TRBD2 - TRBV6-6 CASSSSGAGEQYF TGTGCCAGCAGTTCAAGCGGGGCAGGCGAGCAGTACTTC
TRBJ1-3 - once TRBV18 CASSPPTYPGNTIYF TGTGCCAGCTCACCACCGACATACCCTGGAAACACCATATATTTT
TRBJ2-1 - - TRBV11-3 CASSLRQNEQFF TGTGCCAGCAGCTTAAGACAGAATGAGCAGTTCTTC
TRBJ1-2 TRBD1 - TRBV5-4 CASSFSGQGVKGYTF TGTGCCAGCAGCTTCTCCGGACAGGGGGTCAAGGGCTACACCTTC
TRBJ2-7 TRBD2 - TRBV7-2 CASSPRTSGWSSYEQYF TGTGCCAGCAGCCCGCGGACTAGCGGGTGGAGCTCCTACGAGCAGTACTTC
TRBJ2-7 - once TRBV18 CASSPRRAHEQYF TGTGCCAGCTCACCGCGGAGGGCCCACGAGCAGTACTTC
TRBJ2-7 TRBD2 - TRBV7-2 CASSLALAASYEQYF TGTGCCAGCAGCTTAGCCCTAGCGGCCTCGTACGAGCAGTACTTC
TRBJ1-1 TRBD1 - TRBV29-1 CSVEVMDRGYVTEAFF TGCAGCGTTGAAGTCATGGACAGGGGATATGTCACTGAAGCTTTCTTT
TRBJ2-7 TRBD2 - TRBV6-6 CASSYPTSRGYEQYF TGTGCCAGCAGTTACCCGACTAGCCGGGGCTACGAGCAGTACTTC
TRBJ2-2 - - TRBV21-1 CASSEGTSGRTGELFF TGTGCCAGCAGCGAGGGGACTAGCGGGAGGACCGGGGAGCTGTTTTTT
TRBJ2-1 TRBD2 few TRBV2 CASSGTSGRPNEQFF TGTGCCAGCAGTGGGACTAGCGGGAGGCCCAATGAGCAGTTCTTC
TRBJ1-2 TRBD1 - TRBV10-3 CAISDDRVPSGYYGYTF TGTGCCATCAGTGACGACAGGGTCCCTAGTGGTTACTATGGCTACACCTTC
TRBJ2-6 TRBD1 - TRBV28 CASTPSWTGAGANVLTF TGTGCCAGCACACCTTCCTGGACAGGGGCTGGGGCCAACGTCCTGACTTTC
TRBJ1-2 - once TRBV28 CASGLSNYGYTF TGTGCCAGCGGACTTTCTAACTATGGCTACACCTTC
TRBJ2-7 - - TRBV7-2 CASSPPLGSLSSYEQYF TGTGCCAGCAGCCCACCACTAGGTTCTCTGTCCTCCTACGAGCAGTACTTC
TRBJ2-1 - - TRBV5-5 CASMRLVANNEQFF TGTGCCAGCATGCGGCTAGTCGCGAACAATGAGCAGTTCTTC
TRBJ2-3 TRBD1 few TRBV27 CASRDRGLPDTQYF TGTGCCAGCAGGGACAGGGGGCTACCAGATACGCAGTATTTT
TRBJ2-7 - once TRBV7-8 CASSPTTLPYF TGTGCCAGCAGCCCAACGACATTACCGTACTTC
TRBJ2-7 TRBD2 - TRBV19 CASRLTSGRNEQYF TGTGCCAGTAGATTGACTAGCGGGAGGAACGAGCAGTACTTC
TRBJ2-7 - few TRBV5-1 CASSLDCEQYF TGCGCCAGCAGCTTGGACTGCGAGCAGTACTTC
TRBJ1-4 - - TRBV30 CAWGGYGSTNEKLFF TGTGCCTGGGGGGGGTACGGATCAACTAATGAAAAACTGTTTTTT
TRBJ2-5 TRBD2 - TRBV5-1 CASRLEGLSRETQYF TGCGCCAGCAGACTGGAGGGACTATCTAGAGAGACCCAGTACTTC
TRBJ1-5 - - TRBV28 CASSRGGQPQHF TGTGCCAGCAGCCGGGGGGGTCAGCCCCAGCATTTT
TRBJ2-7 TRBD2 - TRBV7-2 CASSKGPAGGSPYEQYF TGTGCCAGCAGTAAGGGACCAGCGGGAGGGAGTCCCTACGAGCAGTACTTC
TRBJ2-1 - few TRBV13 CASSLTTRDNEQFF TGTGCCAGCAGCCTTACCACCCGAGACAATGAGCAGTTCTTC
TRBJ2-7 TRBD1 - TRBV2 CASSELRQGDLSYEQYF TGTGCCAGCAGTGAACTCCGACAGGGGGATCTCTCCTACGAGCAGTACTTC
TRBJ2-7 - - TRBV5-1 CASSLATGSTYEQYF TGCGCCAGCAGCTTGGCGACAGGCTCAACCTACGAGCAGTACTTC
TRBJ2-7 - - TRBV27 CASSFTGLSSYEQYF TGTGCCAGCAGTTTTACAGGGTTAAGCTCCTACGAGCAGTACTTC
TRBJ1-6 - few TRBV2 CASSDREGSPLHF TGTGCCAGCAGTGACAGGGAGGGTTCACCCCTCCACTTT
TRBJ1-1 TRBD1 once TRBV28 CASIPGTVNTEAFF TGTGCCAGTATTCCCGGGACAGTGAACACTGAAGCTTTCTTT
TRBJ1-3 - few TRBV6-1 CASSEGGARRISTIYF TGTGCCAGCAGTGAAGGGGGAGCTCGTAGGATTAGCACCATATATTTT
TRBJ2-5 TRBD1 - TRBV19 CASSRQGAEETQYF TGTGCCAGTAGTAGACAGGGGGCTGAGGAGACCCAGTACTTC
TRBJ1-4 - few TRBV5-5 CASSLVGPTNEKLFF TGTGCCAGCAGCTTGGTGGGGCCAACTAATGAAAAACTGTTTTTT
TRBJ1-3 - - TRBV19 CASSRTERNTIYF TGTGCCAGTAGCCGGACAGAACGAAACACCATATATTTT
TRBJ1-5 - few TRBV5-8 CASSLLWGGNQPQHF TGTGCCAGCAGCTTATTATGGGGGGGCAATCAGCCCCAGCATTTT
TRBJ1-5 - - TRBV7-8 CASSLDRISNQPQHF TGTGCCAGCAGCTTGGACAGAATTAGCAATCAGCCCCAGCATTTT
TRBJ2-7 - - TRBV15 CATSRDTSYEQYF TGTGCCACCAGCAGGGACACATCCTACGAGCAGTACTTC
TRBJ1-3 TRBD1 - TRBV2 CASREQGVSGNTIYF TGTGCCAGCAGGGAACAGGGGGTCTCTGGAAACACCATATATTTT
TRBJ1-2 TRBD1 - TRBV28 CASRSGAGGLGYTF TGTGCCAGCAGGTCGGGGGCAGGGGGGCTCGGCTACACCTTC
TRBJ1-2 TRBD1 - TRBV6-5 CASKTGVGVYGYTF TGTGCCAGCAAGACAGGGGTCGGAGTGTATGGCTACACCTTC
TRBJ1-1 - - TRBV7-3 CASSLTVQSTEAFF TGTGCCAGCAGCTTAACAGTCCAGTCCACTGAAGCTTTCTTT